The T cell receptor (beta chain) under discussion was sequenced for a study of spatial heterogeneity in lung cancer (dated by TCRdb to about 2019). Describing the broader study: Beta-chain transcripts were consistently detected in greater numbers than alpha-chain transcripts, which likely reflected higher beta-chain transcript abundance. TCR alpha and beta repertoires were quantitatively compared across multiple tumor regions, matched nontumor lung and blood in non-small cell lung cancer. Nonsynonymous mutation counts, determined by whole-exome sequencing of tumor tissue, were related to features of the TCR repertoire. In the raw uncorrected reads, each unique combination of TCR and UMI appeared on average more than ten times. Both alpha and beta chains were TCR-sequenced in approximately 200 tumor regions, under 85 matched nontumor lung samples and roughly 50 PBMC samples obtained at surgery. The paper as a whole reports these results and caveats: Additional single-cell paired TCR alpha and beta sequencing was considered necessary to confirm, at a functional level, the hypothesis that regional TCRs recognize regional mutations. Ubiquitous expanded tumor TCRs were found in blood more often at tumor resection than at routine follow-up.

The CDR3 holds 16 amino acids from the cysteine to the phenylalanine. Only CDR3 DNA is held: 48 bases, read in frame from base 1. Germline trimming: 6 bases from V, 3 bases from J; junction bases outside gene matches: 9. Points on this clonotype: Its antigen has not been determined. Base quality data are lacking; no much larger clone is found one base away.

Taken with the paper, the label for time point translates to: sample taken at primary tumor resection. Without any cell sorting, TCR sequencing was performed on whole RNA extracted either from tumor and nontumor lung tissue or from cryopreserved PBMC samples. Donors were around 71 patients with early-stage, untreated non-small cell lung cancer from the lung TRACERx cohort. Patients were selected for TCR sequencing only if sufficient RNA was available from at least two tumor regions. The library was built by means of 5' RACE. The sequencer was a NextSeq 500. In the TCR library protocol, a unique molecular identifier was attached to each TCR cDNA molecule so that PCR and sequencing errors could be corrected. Under the source paper's analysis protocol: TCR identification, UMI-based error correction and CDR3 extraction were performed with Decombinator tools. TCRs above a frequency of 2 per 1,000, corresponding to the top 1% of the tumor frequency distribution, were defined as expanded. Renyi diversity was computed with the R vegan package after each repertoire had been subsampled 100 times to 5,000 TCRs. To build CDR3 similarity networks, amino acid triplet string-kernel similarity was used, and CDR3s were connected when their pairwise similarity was above 0.82. Through fastp at Q25 and MiXCR, TCRdb rebuilt clones from the public reads, retaining in-frame beta chains. Each entry is one CDR3 protein sequence, shown with its most common DNA and genes. TCRdb's processing, not the study's, gives the V and J calls here. The sample table shows approximately 44,000 distinct CDR3 sequences, and 12% are seen once. Together, the top ten hold roughly 45% of the sample.

Recombination connected TRBV12-3 or TRBV12-4 to TRBJ1-2; TRBD1 lines up with 11 middle nucleotides. This clonotype originated in a female donor with early-stage non-small cell lung cancer. The source was PBMCs, collected at surgery. The CDR3 reads as follows: CASSPFRDRGDYGYTF. The nucleotide sequence reads TGTGCCAGCAGCCCATTCCGGGACAGGGGGGACTATGGCTACACCTTC.